This T cell receptor beta chain was captured in a study of cytomegalovirus exposure and HLA in healthy donors. Primers: 60 Vbeta forward and 13 Jbeta reverse. Using immunoSEQ multiplex PCR, the repertoire was profiled, and TCRdb retains in-frame clones only, with some absent. The data contain about 200,000 clones, around 78% of them seen just once; the ten biggest clones take up 1.5% to 2%. Findings and caveats of the study: TCR beta sequences reportedly predicted most subjects' HLA-A and HLA-B alleles accurately. Earlier findings revealed that most TCR beta V segments proved productive either about 87% or about 30% of the time. In vitro, a few CMV-associated chains proved specific for CMV antigens.

CDR1 MNHEY and CDR2 SVGAGI come from the germline V gene. CDR3 length: 15 amino acids. V was cut by 1 base and J by 3 bases, with 13 bases left in between. A word on this clone: As yet, its antigen is unknown.

The sequenced sample consisted of PBMCs. This receptor was obtained from a man under 40 in good health and CMV-seronegative. The gene calls are TRBV6-5 and TRBJ2-7, with D possibly being TRBD2 (7 bases). The CDR3 coding sequence is TGTGCCAGCAGTTACTATCGGGGGGCCATCTACGAGCAGTACTTC. Translated, it gives CASSYYRGAIYEQYF.